This TCR beta chain is from a study of shared clonotypes between healthy human individuals. Overall study findings and caveats: What limited the represented genetic and exposure-history diversity was the small number of donors.

V shed 5 bases and J shed 4 bases, with 17 bases lying between them. The CDR3 has 15 amino acids. The germline V gene has CDR1 SEHNR and CDR2 FQNEAQ (reference sequence). As concerns this clone: Its specificity is not known.

In the original analysis: Quality scores were absent from the junction-only immunoSEQ sequences, so filtering differed. The protocol was immunoSEQ multiplex PCR, while the TCRdb copy is restricted to in-frame clones and leaves out a portion. That table furnishes V, J and clone size, whereas the DNA furnished D and trimming. The repertoire holds about 520,000 clones, with 70% to 85% as singletons. The TCR sequence derives from a woman aged 40 to 49 in good health. Some clones in this sample may be carry-over from other donors' samples. The chain joins TRBV7-9 to TRBJ2-5, with D perhaps matching TRBD2 (6 bases). Sequenced input: PBMCs. CDR3: CASSPGGGSGETQYF. The CDR3 DNA follows: TGTGCCAGCAGCCCCGGCGGAGGTAGCGGAGAGACCCAGTACTTC.